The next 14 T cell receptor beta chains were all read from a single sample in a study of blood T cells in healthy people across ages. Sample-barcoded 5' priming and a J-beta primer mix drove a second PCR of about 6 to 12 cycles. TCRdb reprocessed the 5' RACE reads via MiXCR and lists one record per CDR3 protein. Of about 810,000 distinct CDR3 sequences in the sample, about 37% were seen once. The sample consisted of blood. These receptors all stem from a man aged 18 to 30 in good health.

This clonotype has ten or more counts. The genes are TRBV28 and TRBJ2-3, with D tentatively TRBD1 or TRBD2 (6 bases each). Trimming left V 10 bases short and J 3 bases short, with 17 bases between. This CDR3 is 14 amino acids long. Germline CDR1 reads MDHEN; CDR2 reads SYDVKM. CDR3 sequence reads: CAIAWGARTDTQYF. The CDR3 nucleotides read TGTGCCATCGCATGGGGGGCGCGGACAGATACGCAGTATTTT.

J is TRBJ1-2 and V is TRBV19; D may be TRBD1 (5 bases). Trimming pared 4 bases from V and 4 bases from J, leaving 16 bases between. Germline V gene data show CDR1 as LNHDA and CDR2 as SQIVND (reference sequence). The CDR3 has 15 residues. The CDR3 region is CASSTFDTGSYGYTF. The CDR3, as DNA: TGTGCCAGTAGTACCTTTGACACAGGTTCCTATGGCTACACCTTC. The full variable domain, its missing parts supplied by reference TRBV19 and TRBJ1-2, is DGGITQSPKYLFRKEGQNVTLSCEQNLNHDAMYWYRQDPGQGLRLIYYSQIVNDFQKGDIAEGYSVSREKKESFPLTVTSAQKNPTAFYLCASSTFDTGSYGYTFGSGTRLTVV.

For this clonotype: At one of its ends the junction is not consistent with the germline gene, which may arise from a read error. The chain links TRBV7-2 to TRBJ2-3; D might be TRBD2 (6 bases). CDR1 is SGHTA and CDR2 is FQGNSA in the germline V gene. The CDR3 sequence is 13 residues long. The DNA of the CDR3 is TGTGCCTCCCGGGGGTCTAGCACAGAGACGCAGTATTTT. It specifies CASRGSSTETQYF.

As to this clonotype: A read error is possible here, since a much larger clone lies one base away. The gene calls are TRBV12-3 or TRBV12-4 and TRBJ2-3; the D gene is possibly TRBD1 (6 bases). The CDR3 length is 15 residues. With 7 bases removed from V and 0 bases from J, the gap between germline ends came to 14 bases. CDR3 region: CASTVQGRSTDTQYF. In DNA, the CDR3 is TGTGCCAGCACCGTACAGGGAAGGAGCACAGATACGCAGTATTTT.

The CDR3 bases are TGTGCCAGCAGCTTGACAGGGCTTCAGCCCCAGCATTTT. Its translation: CASSLTGLQPQHF. The chain employs TRBV5-6 and TRBJ1-5, with D tentatively TRBD1 (6 bases). Trimming cost V 1 base and J 6 bases, with 8 bases left between them. Germline assignment: CDR1 SGHDT and CDR2 YYEEEE. This CDR3 region has 13 residues.

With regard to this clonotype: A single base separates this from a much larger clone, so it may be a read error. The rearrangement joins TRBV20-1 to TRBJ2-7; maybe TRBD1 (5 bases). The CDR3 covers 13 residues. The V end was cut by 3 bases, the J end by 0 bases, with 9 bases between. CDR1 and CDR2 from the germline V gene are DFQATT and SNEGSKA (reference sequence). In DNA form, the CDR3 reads TGCAGTGCTAGGTCGCAGGGCTCCTACGAGCAGTACTTC. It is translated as CSARSQGSYEQYF.

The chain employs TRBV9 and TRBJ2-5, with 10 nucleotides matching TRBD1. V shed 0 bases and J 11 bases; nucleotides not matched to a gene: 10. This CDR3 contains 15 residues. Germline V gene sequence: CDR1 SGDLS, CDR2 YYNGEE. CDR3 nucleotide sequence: TGTGCCAGCAGCGTAGTGGGGACAGGGGACAATGAGCAGTACTTC. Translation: CASSVVGTGDNEQYF. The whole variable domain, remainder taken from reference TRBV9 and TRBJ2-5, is DSGVTQTPKHLITATGQRVTLRCSPRSGDLSVYWYQQSLDQGLQFLIQYYNGEERAKGNILERFSAQQFPDLHSELNLSSLELGDSALYFCASSVVGTGDNEQYFGPGTRLLVL.

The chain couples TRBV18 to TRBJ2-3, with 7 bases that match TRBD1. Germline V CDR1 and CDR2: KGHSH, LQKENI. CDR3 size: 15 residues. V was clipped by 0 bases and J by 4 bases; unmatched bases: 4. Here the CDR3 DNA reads TGTGCCAGCTCACCACCGGGACAGAGGGCAGATACGCAGTATTTT. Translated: CASSPPGQRADTQYF.

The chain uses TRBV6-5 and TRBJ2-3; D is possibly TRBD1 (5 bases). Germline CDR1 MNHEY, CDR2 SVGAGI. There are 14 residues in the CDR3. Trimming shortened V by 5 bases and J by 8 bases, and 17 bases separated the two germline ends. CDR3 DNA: TGTGCCAGCAGTCAGGGAATTAATGTGGGTACGCAGTATTTT. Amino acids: CASSQGINVGTQYF.

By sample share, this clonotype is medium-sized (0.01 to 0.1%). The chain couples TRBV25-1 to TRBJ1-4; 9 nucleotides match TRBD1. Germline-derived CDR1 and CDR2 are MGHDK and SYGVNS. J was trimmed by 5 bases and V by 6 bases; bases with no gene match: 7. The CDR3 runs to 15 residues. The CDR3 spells CASRAGTGTNEKLFF. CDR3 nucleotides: TGTGCCAGCAGAGCCGGGACAGGGACGAATGAAAAACTGTTTTTT.

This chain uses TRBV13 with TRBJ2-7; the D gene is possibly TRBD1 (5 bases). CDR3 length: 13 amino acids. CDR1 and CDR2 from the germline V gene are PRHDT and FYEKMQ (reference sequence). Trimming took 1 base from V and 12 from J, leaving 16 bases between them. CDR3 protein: CASSLERPLGPYF. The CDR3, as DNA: TGTGCCAGCAGCTTAGAAAGGCCGTTGGGGCCGTACTTC.

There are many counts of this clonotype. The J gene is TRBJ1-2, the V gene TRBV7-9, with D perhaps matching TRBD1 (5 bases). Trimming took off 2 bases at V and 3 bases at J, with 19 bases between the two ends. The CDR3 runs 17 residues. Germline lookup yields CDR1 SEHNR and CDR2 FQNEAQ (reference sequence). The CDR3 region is CASSLTQDNWEDYGYTF. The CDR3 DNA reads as TGTGCCAGCAGCTTAACTCAGGACAACTGGGAGGACTATGGCTACACCTTC.

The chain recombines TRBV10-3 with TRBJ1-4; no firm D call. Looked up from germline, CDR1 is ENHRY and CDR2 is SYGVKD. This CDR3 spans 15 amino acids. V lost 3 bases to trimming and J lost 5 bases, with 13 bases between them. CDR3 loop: CAISDVRGSNEKLFF. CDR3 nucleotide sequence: TGTGCCATCAGTGACGTCCGGGGATCCAATGAAAAACTGTTTTTT.

The CDR3 loop is CASSQGPGQGYNEQFF. CDR3 DNA sequence: TGCGCCAGCAGCCAAGGTCCGGGACAGGGTTACAATGAGCAGTTCTTC. The chain uses TRBV4-1 and TRBJ2-1; TRBD1 agrees at 9 bases. Looked up from germline, CDR1 is MGHRA and CDR2 is YSYEKL. CDR3 size: 16 residues. V was clipped by 1 base and J by 4 bases; unmatched bases: 5.